Listed below are T cell receptor beta chains from one sample, sequenced in a study of control samples from healthy donors and cancer patients. The assay was immunoSEQ multiplex PCR, and TCRdb's table has in-frame clones only and misses some. The sample records about 110,000 clones, approximately 90% being singletons. The source material was blood. These receptors all come from a human donor in good health. The donor label of this sample is uncertain. Each CDR3 is given with its conserved first and last residue. D genes are given only for firm matches. Rows may omit the clone size; those that give it use once, few, many or a size class.

>TRBJ1-1|once|TRBV11-2|NA
CASSLGAMNTEAFF
TGTGCCAGCAGCTTGGGAGCCATGAACACTGAAGCTTTCTTT
>TRBJ1-6|few|TRBV6-5|TRBD1
CASTRTGSYNSPLHF
TGTGCCAGCACTAGGACAGGGTCATATAATTCACCCCTCCACTTT
>TRBJ1-3|NA|TRBV19|TRBD1
CASSPTGTGGRNTIYF
TGTGCCAGTAGTCCGACCGGGACAGGGGGCCGAAACACCATATATTTT
>TRBJ1-1|NA|TRBV3-1/TRBV3-2|NA
CAARGMNTEAFF
TGTGCCGCGCGAGGGATGAACACTGAAGCTTTCTTT
>TRBJ1-4|few|TRBV7-9|NA
CASVPGATANEKLFF
TGTGCCAGCGTTCCGGGGGCGACGGCTAATGAAAAACTGTTTTTT
>TRBJ2-5|NA|TRBV13|TRBD2
CASSLRSGPIAGGTTKETQYF
TGTGCCAGCAGCTTACGCTCCGGACCCATAGCGGGGGGGACGACCAAAGAGACCCAGTACTTC
>TRBJ1-4|NA|TRBV19|NA
CASRGRGQNEKLFF
TGTGCCAGTAGAGGCAGGGGTCAGAATGAAAAACTGTTTTTT
>TRBJ1-2|NA|TRBV11-2|NA
CASSLDLRVYGYTF
TGTGCCAGCAGCTTAGATCTGAGGGTCTATGGCTACACCTTC
>TRBJ1-1|NA|TRBV7-9|NA
CASSLGVRVNTEAFF
TGTGCCAGCAGCTTAGGTGTCAGGGTAAACACTGAAGCTTTCTTT
>TRBJ2-3|NA|TRBV7-3|TRBD2
CASSSTSGETDTQYF
TGTGCCAGCAGCTCGACTAGCGGGGAGACAGATACGCAGTATTTT
>TRBJ2-1|NA|TRBV15|NA
CATSRDRYREQFF
TGTGCCACCAGCAGAGACAGGTACCGTGAGCAGTTCTTC
>TRBJ2-1|NA|TRBV11-3|TRBD2
CASSLGTGGLYNEQFF
TGTGCCAGCAGCTTAGGGACGGGGGGGCTTTACAATGAGCAGTTCTTC
>TRBJ2-2|NA|TRBV14|NA
CASSQVLSLTGELFF
TGTGCCAGCAGCCAAGTCCTCAGCCTCACCGGGGAGCTGTTTTTT
>TRBJ1-5|NA|TRBV5-1|NA
CASSLDGPYSNQPQHF
TGCGCCAGCAGCTTGGACGGGCCCTATAGCAATCAGCCCCAGCATTTT
>TRBJ1-2|NA|TRBV5-5|NA
CASSLGAGPEVYGYTF
TGTGCCAGCAGCTTGGGTGCAGGCCCTGAGGTATATGGCTACACCTTC
>TRBJ1-1|NA|TRBV28|NA
CASSPRTRGTEAFF
TGTGCCAGCAGTCCCCGAACGCGGGGCACTGAAGCTTTCTTT
>TRBJ2-5|NA|TRBV25-1|NA
CASSEFISGGGQETQYF
TGTGCCAGCAGTGAATTTATTAGCGGTGGAGGCCAAGAGACCCAGTACTTC
>TRBJ2-7|NA|TRBV2|TRBD1
CASSAGQGNYEQYF
TGTGCCAGCAGTGCGGGACAGGGAAACTACGAGCAGTACTTC
>TRBJ1-2|NA|TRBV25-1|TRBD1
CASRRQGGNYGYTF
TGTGCCAGCAGACGACAGGGAGGTAACTATGGCTACACCTTC
>TRBJ2-3|NA|TRBV5-1|TRBD2
CASSLGSGGDTDTQYF
TGCGCCAGCAGCTTGGGTAGCGGGGGGGACACAGATACGCAGTATTTT
>TRBJ1-5|few|TRBV24-1|NA
CATSAGEYNQPQHF
TGTGCCACCAGTGCCGGGGAGTACAATCAGCCCCAGCATTTT
>TRBJ2-5|NA|TRBV19|NA
CASSRGRQTQYF
TGTGCCAGTAGTAGGGGCAGACAGACCCAGTACTTC
>TRBJ1-5|NA|TRBV19|NA
CASSISGEGQPQHF
TGTGCCAGTAGTATTTCAGGGGAGGGCCAGCCCCAGCATTTT
>TRBJ1-3|NA|TRBV7-8|NA
CASSKRGWGNTIYF
TGTGCCAGCAGCAAGAGAGGATGGGGAAACACCATATATTTT
>TRBJ2-1|NA|TRBV9|TRBD1
CASSARQGAGRDNEQFF
TGTGCCAGCAGCGCTCGACAGGGGGCCGGTAGGGATAATGAGCAGTTCTTC
>TRBJ2-1|NA|TRBV4-1|TRBD2
CASSQVDMGLAGGLNEQFF
TGCGCCAGCAGCCAGGTCGATATGGGACTAGCGGGGGGGTTAAATGAGCAGTTCTTC
>TRBJ1-2|NA|TRBV28|TRBD1
CASKGTGQFFNYGYTF
TGTGCCAGCAAAGGGACAGGTCAATTTTTTAACTATGGCTACACCTTC
>TRBJ1-1|NA|TRBV2|NA
CASSVSRDTEAFF
TGTGCCAGCAGTGTCTCGAGGGACACTGAAGCTTTCTTT
>TRBJ1-2|NA|TRBV20-1|TRBD1
CSASLTGDYGYTF
TGCAGTGCTAGTCTGACAGGGGACTATGGCTACACCTTC
>TRBJ1-5|NA|TRBV6-5|TRBD1
CASRPTGRNQPQHF
TGTGCCAGCAGGCCGACAGGGCGCAATCAGCCCCAGCATTTT
>TRBJ1-6|once|TRBV5-4|NA
CASSLSGGLNSPLHF
TGTGCCAGCAGCTTGTCAGGAGGGCTTAATTCACCCCTCCACTTT
>TRBJ1-5|NA|TRBV3-1/TRBV3-2|NA
CASSQDRGGNQPQHF
TGTGCCAGCAGCCAAGATCGGGGCGGCAATCAGCCCCAGCATTTT
>TRBJ2-3|once|TRBV19|TRBD1
CASKMGTGHTDTQYF
TGTGCCAGTAAAATGGGGACAGGGCACACAGATACGCAGTATTTT
>TRBJ1-2|NA|TRBV6-5|NA
CASRPLLGSNSGYTF
TGTGCCAGCAGACCCCTACTCGGATCAAACTCCGGCTACACCTTC
>TRBJ2-2|NA|TRBV6-5|TRBD1
CASTTGGGTGELFF
TGTGCCAGTACTACAGGGGGTGGGACCGGGGAGCTGTTTTTT
>TRBJ2-3|NA|TRBV6-4|NA
CASSVAASPRVDTQYF
TGTGCCAGCAGTGTAGCGGCTAGCCCTCGAGTGGATACGCAGTATTTT
>TRBJ1-5|NA|TRBV12-5|NA
CASGLMLAGGSNQPQHF
TGTGCTAGTGGTTTGATGCTGGCGGGTGGTAGCAATCAGCCCCAGCATTTT
>TRBJ2-2|medium-sized|TRBV4-2|NA
CASSQGTENTGELFF
TGTGCCAGCAGCCAAGGGACAGAGAACACCGGGGAGCTGTTTTTT
>TRBJ2-3|NA|TRBV7-2|TRBD2
CASLAGGPDTQYF
TGTGCCAGTTTAGCGGGGGGCCCAGATACGCAGTATTTT
>TRBJ1-1|NA|TRBV6-6|NA
CASRVDGNTEAFF
TGTGCCAGCAGGGTTGACGGGAACACTGAAGCTTTCTTT
>TRBJ2-2|NA|TRBV7-6|NA
CASSLLGAGELFF
TGTGCCAGCAGCTTATTGGGGGCCGGGGAGCTGTTTTTT
>TRBJ1-1|NA|TRBV3-1/TRBV3-2|NA
CASSLPGRKNTEAFF
TGTGCCAGCAGCCTACCCGGACGGAAGAACACTGAAGCTTTCTTT
>TRBJ1-6|once|TRBV19|TRBD1
CASSYDREGRSPLHF
TGTGCCAGTAGTTACGACAGGGAGGGAAGATCACCCCTCCACTTT
>TRBJ2-7|NA|TRBV5-5|TRBD1
CASSYAGTGIYEQYF
TGTGCCAGCAGTTACGCCGGGACAGGGATCTACGAGCAGTACTTC
>TRBJ1-5|few|TRBV7-9|NA
CASSLGSYQPQHF
TGTGCCAGCAGCTTAGGCAGTTATCAGCCCCAGCATTTT
>TRBJ1-2|NA|TRBV9|TRBD1
CASSVVGQGDYGYTF
TGTGCCAGCAGCGTAGTGGGACAGGGTGACTATGGCTACACCTTC
>TRBJ2-3|NA|TRBV10-1|TRBD2
CASSGVAGGDTQYF
TGCGCCAGCAGTGGAGTAGCGGGGGGAGATACGCAGTATTTT
>TRBJ1-2|NA|TRBV6-5|NA
CASLPPTNYGYTF
TGTGCCAGCCTACCCCCTACTAACTATGGCTACACCTTC
>TRBJ2-5|NA|TRBV5-1|NA
CASSLGGAQETQYF
TGCGCCAGCAGCTTGGGAGGAGCGCAAGAGACCCAGTACTTC
>TRBJ1-5|few|TRBV3-1/TRBV3-2|NA
CASSQGRNSNQPQHF
TGTGCCAGCAGCCAGGGGCGGAATAGCAATCAGCCCCAGCATTTT
>TRBJ2-1|NA|TRBV9|TRBD1
CASSDRGLNNEQFF
TGTGCCAGCTCGGACAGGGGGCTAAACAATGAGCAGTTCTTC
>TRBJ1-6|NA|TRBV5-1|TRBD1
CASCGQGLDSPLHF
TGCGCCAGCTGCGGACAGGGTTTGGATTCACCCCTCCACTTT
>TRBJ2-7|once|TRBV11-2|NA
CASSLQGGATPYEQYF
TGTGCCAGCAGCTTACAAGGGGGGGCCACCCCATACGAGCAGTACTTC
>TRBJ1-5|NA|TRBV6-5|NA
CASSSNNQPQHF
TGTGCCAGCAGTTCAAATAATCAGCCCCAGCATTTT